These 7 T cell receptor beta chains originate from one sample sequenced in a study of vaccination and CD4 T cells after COVID-19. The Oncomine TCR Beta short-read assay sequenced DNA from cultured CD4+ T cells. From the PCR reads, TCRdb called clonotypes with MiXCR, one entry per CDR3 protein. The repertoire has 20,000 to 25,000 distinct CDR3 sequences, about 64% of them found once; the top ten carry under 20%. Their antigen targets remain unknown. The sample's treatment: approximately 10-day PBMC culture with coronavirus spike peptide pools or control peptides (ViraFEST assay). Sequenced here: CD4+ T cells from blood, cultured in vitro, sampled after SARS-CoV-2 vaccination. These receptors all come from a human donor who received a COVID-19 vaccine.

The gene calls are TRBV6-1 and TRBJ2-7, with D unresolved. CDR3 length: 14 amino acids. The germline CDR1 and CDR2 sequences are MNHNS and SASEGT. V lost 0 bases and J 1 base, leaving 7 bases between the germline ends. CDR3: CASSEATDSYEQYF. The DNA of the CDR3 is TGTGCCAGCAGTGAAGCTACAGATTCCTACGAGCAGTACTTC.

This clonotype occurred a few times. The chain links TRBV24-1 to TRBJ2-5; 8 bases match TRBD1. V shed 2 bases and J 2 bases; nucleotides not matched to a gene: 9. This CDR3 is 17 amino acids long. CDR1 KGHDR and CDR2 SFDVKD come from the germline V gene. CDR3 nucleotide sequence: TGTGCCACCAGTGATTCATCCGGGACAGGATCGCAAGAGACCCAGTACTTC. Protein product: CATSDSSGTGSQETQYF.

This clonotype was found a few times. The chain combines TRBV20-1 with TRBJ1-2; possible D gene TRBD1, 5 bases. Trimming removed 4 bases at V and 4 bases at J, with 16 bases between. Germline values: CDR1 DFQATT, CDR2 SNEGSKA (reference sequence). The CDR3 runs 14 residues. The CDR3 coding sequence is TGCAGTGCTAAAGGGGAAAGCAGACTCTATGGCTACACCTTC. Translating gives CSAKGESRLYGYTF.

CDR3 sequence reads: CASSLEAGANTGELFF. The CDR3 bases are TGTGCCAGCAGCTTAGAGGCGGGGGCGAACACCGGGGAGCTGTTTTTT. The chain couples TRBV7-6 to TRBJ2-2; 7 bases align to TRBD2. The CDR3 consists of 16 residues. Trimming took 1 base from V and 0 from J; bases not matched to a gene: 2. CDR1 and CDR2 from the germline V gene are SGHVS and FNYEAQ.

This clonotype showed up just a few times. J is TRBJ2-2 and V is TRBV20-1, with D hard to call. The V end was cut by 6 bases, the J end by 1 base, with 21 bases between. Germline CDR1 is DFQATT and CDR2 is SNEGSKA (reference sequence). The CDR3 sequence is 17 residues long. CDR3 in amino acids: CSAKPWGIGVNTGELFF. The DNA for the CDR3 is TGCAGTGCGAAACCCTGGGGTATAGGAGTGAACACCGGGGAGCTGTTTTTT.

This clonotype has a handful of counts. The rearrangement links TRBV7-8 to TRBJ1-2; tentatively, D is TRBD1 (5 bases). V was cut by 2 bases and J by 4 bases, with 8 bases left in between. Germline CDR1 is SGHVS and CDR2 is FQNEAQ. This CDR3 spans 13 amino acids. The CDR3 is CASSLSQGYGYTF. Here the CDR3 DNA reads TGTGCCAGCAGCTTAAGCCAGGGCTATGGCTACACCTTC.

This clonotype was counted a single time. This chain links TRBV5-4 with TRBJ2-3; D is unresolved. V lost 2 bases, J lost 3 bases, and 7 bases lay in between. CDR3 size: 13 residues. Germline V gene lookup returns CDR1 SGHNT and CDR2 YYREEE (reference sequence). The CDR3 DNA follows: TGTGCCAGCAGCTTCGAGTTAACAGATACGCAGTATTTT. Translation gives CASSFELTDTQYF.